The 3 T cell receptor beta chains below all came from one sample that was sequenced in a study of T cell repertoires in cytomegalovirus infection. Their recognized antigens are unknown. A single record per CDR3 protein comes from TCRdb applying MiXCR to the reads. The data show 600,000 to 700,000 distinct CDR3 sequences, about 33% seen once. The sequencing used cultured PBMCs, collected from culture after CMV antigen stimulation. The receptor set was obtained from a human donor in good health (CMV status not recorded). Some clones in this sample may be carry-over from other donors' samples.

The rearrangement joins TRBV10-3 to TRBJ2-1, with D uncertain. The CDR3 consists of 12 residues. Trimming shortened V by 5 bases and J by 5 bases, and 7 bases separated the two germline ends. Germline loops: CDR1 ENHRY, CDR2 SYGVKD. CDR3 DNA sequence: TGTGCCATCAGTTCGACGAACAATGAGCAGTTCTTC. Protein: CAISSTNNEQFF.

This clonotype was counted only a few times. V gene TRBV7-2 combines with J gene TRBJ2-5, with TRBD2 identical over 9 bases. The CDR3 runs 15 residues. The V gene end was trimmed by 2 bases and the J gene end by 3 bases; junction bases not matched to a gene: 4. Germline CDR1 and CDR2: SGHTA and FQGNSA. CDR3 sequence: CASSLYSGGKETQYF. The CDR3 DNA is TGTGCCAGCAGCTTATATAGCGGGGGAAAAGAGACCCAGTACTTC.

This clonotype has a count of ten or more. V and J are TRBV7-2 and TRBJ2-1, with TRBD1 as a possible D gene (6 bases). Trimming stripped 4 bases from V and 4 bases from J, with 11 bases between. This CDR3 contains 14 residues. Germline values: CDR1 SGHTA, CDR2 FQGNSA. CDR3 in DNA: TGTGCCAGCAGCTCGGGACAAACTTACAATGAGCAGTTCTTC. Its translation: CASSSGQTYNEQFF.